This record covers a single TCR beta chain. As yet, its antigen is unknown. The sample originates from a study of identifying expanded T cells in peripheral blood. General observations from the study: Clone count variance between approximately two-week samples rose with total template count. Roughly 1.1 clones differed between technical replicates, versus about 15 and 19 over time.

The ends lost 4 bases at V and 7 bases at J; junction bases unmatched: 4. This CDR3 is 12 amino acids long. Germline V lookup: CDR1 SGHRS, CDR2 YFSETQ. Sequencing used immunoSEQ multiplex PCR; TCRdb keeps in-frame clones, though not all of them. The sample includes around 120,000 clones, about 88% of them seen just once. No infections or other immune events were documented during collection. The chain links TRBV5-1 to TRBJ1-2, with 7 bases fitting TRBD1. This sequence was found in a person aged 18 to 75 in good health. Sample: blood. This CDR3 is CASSPDRVGYTF. The CDR3 DNA reads as TGCGCCAGCAGCCCTGACAGGGTTGGCTACACCTTC. The variable domain in full, completed from reference TRBV5-1 and TRBJ1-2, reads KAGVTQTPRYLIKTRGQQVTLSCSPISGHRSVSWYQQTPGQGLQFLFEYFSETQRNKGNFPGRFSGRQFSNSRSEMNVSTLELGDSALYLCASSPDRVGYTFGSGTRLTVV.